This is a list of T cell receptor beta chains from one sample in a study of CD8 T cells in ankylosing spondylitis. TCRdb recomputed calls from the 5' RACE reads with MiXCR, one row per CDR3 protein. The repertoire has about 800,000 distinct CDR3 sequences, 12% of them found once; the top ten carry roughly 0.51%. The sample was blood, either unsorted or a sorted T cell fraction (not recorded which). Receptors originate from a male donor with ankylosing spondylitis. Both conserved end residues are part of each CDR3. The D gene is left open where the match is weak. Clone size is shown for a subset of rows, as once, few, many or a class of expanded clone.

j_call,v_call,d_call,clone_size,cdr3_aa,cdr3_nt
TRBJ2-3,TRBV7-9,.,many,CASSSSGGATDTQYF,TGTGCCAGCAGCAGTAGCGGAGGGGCCACAGATACGCAGTATTTT
TRBJ2-5,TRBV20-1,.,.,CSASLWGPYQETQYF,TGCAGTGCTAGTCTTTGGGGCCCGTACCAAGAGACCCAGTACTTC
TRBJ1-3,TRBV10-3,.,few,CAISGRPRSGNTIYF,TGTGCCATCAGCGGGAGGCCCCGATCTGGAAACACCATATATTTT
TRBJ2-6,TRBV7-3,.,few,CASSSYTKSGANVLTF,TGTGCCAGCAGCTCCTACACGAAATCTGGGGCCAACGTCCTGACTTTC
TRBJ2-2,TRBV4-1,.,many,CASNHGVGELFF,TGCGCCAGCAACCATGGGGTCGGGGAGCTGTTTTTT
TRBJ2-5,TRBV20-1,TRBD2,many,CSALGTSEETQYF,TGCAGTGCTCTCGGGACTAGCGAGGAGACCCAGTACTTC
TRBJ1-4,TRBV27,.,once,CASIAQGGEKLFF,TGTGCCAGCATTGCCCAGGGAGGAGAAAAACTGTTTTTT
TRBJ2-5,TRBV10-3,TRBD1,few,CAISDTGQIKQTQYF,TGTGCCATCAGTGATACGGGACAGATTAAACAGACCCAGTACTTC
TRBJ2-7,TRBV4-2,.,few,CASSQDSGQTYEQYF,TGTGCCAGCAGCCAAGATTCGGGGCAGACCTACGAGCAGTACTTC
TRBJ2-7,TRBV12-3/TRBV12-4,TRBD1,many,CASNWGTGLYF,TGTGCCAGCAACTGGGGGACAGGGTTGTACTTC
TRBJ1-4,TRBV5-1,.,.,CASSPTTGYAEKLFF,TGCGCCAGCAGCCCAACTACCGGATATGCTGAAAAACTGTTTTTT
TRBJ1-4,TRBV5-1,.,.,CASSVLQGTNEKLFF,TGCGCCAGCAGCGTCCTACAGGGTACTAATGAAAAACTGTTTTTT
TRBJ2-3,TRBV4-1,.,few,CASSPLRGWTDTQYF,TGCGCCAGCAGCCCCCTCCGGGGGTGGACAGATACGCAGTATTTT
TRBJ2-3,TRBV6-5,.,few,CASSYSKFPDIDTQYF,TGTGCCAGCAGTTACTCGAAATTCCCGGACATTGATACGCAGTATTTT
TRBJ2-7,TRBV5-1,.,.,CASSLDGRRGRGEQYF,TGCGCCAGCAGCTTGGATGGTCGGAGGGGGAGAGGCGAGCAGTACTTC